These 2 T cell receptor beta chains share one sample of origin, sequenced in a study of regulatory T cells in long-lasting Graves disease. The time point: newly diagnosed GD, antithyroid drugs for less than 3 months. PBMC RNA was the source of the TCR library. Investigators prepared the TCR beta libraries by applying iRepertoire HTBI primers and Arm-PCR of CDR3 regions. TCRdb used MiXCR to reprocess the multiplex PCR reads, holding one entry per CDR3 protein. The data hold about 420,000 distinct CDR3 sequences, with about 17% observed a single time. Separately, the same data were catalogued under a study of T cells in Graves' hyperthyroidism and ophthalmopathy.

Here the sequenced sample was peripheral blood mononuclear cells (PBMCs), taken at new diagnosis, from a patient treated with antithyroid drugs. The receptor set was obtained from a woman aged 18-35 years with Graves disease.

V is TRBV7-2 and J is TRBJ1-1; TRBD1 matches at 9 bases. This CDR3 is 14 amino acids long. Unmatched junction bases numbered 5, after V lost 5 bases and J lost 4 bases. CDR1 is SGHTA, CDR2 FQGNSA, per germline. In DNA form, the CDR3 reads TGTGCCAGCAGCCCTGGACAGGGGTTCACTGAAGCTTTCTTT. It translates to CASSPGQGFTEAFF.

This clonotype was recorded a few times. The chain carries TRBV4-1 and TRBJ1-4; 9 positions match TRBD1. The V gene's germline CDR1 is MGHRA and CDR2 YSYEKL. The CDR3 length is 14 residues. V shed 4 bases, J shed 6 bases, and the junction held 3 bases outside the gene matches. This CDR3 reads CASSPGTGYEKLFF. The CDR3 DNA reads TGCGCCAGCAGCCCCGGGACAGGGTATGAAAAACTGTTTTTT.